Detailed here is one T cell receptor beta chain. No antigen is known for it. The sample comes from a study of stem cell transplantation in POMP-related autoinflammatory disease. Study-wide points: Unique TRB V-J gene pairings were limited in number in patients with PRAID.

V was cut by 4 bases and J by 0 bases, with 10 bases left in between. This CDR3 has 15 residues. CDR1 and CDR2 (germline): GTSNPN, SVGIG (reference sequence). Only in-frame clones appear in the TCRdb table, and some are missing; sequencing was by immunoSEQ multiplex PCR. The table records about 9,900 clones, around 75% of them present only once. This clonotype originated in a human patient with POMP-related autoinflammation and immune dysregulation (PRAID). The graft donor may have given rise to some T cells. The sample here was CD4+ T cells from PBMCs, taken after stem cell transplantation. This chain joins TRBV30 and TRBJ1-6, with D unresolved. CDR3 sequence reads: CAWNGRSSYNSPLHF. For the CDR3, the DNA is TGTGCCTGGAATGGACGGAGCTCCTATAATTCACCCCTCCACTTT.